These 13 T cell receptor beta chains share one sample of origin, sequenced in a study of blood T cell repertoires in COVID-19. Assay: immunoSEQ multiplex PCR; the TCRdb copy retains only in-frame clones and omits some. This repertoire shows 300,000 or so clones, 87% found once; its top ten account for 1%. The sequenced sample consisted of peripheral blood. These receptors all come from a man aged 50 to 60 with active or convalescent COVID-19.

The table lists this clone with a count of one. The rearrangement joins TRBV30 to TRBJ2-1, with 8 nucleotides matching TRBD2. Per the germline V gene, CDR1 is GTSNPN and CDR2 is SVGIG (reference sequence). V shed 0 bases and J 2 bases; nucleotides not matched to a gene: 0. The length of the CDR3 is 14 residues. The CDR3 loop reads CAWSVAGAYNEQFF. The CDR3 DNA is TGTGCCTGGAGTGTAGCGGGAGCCTACAATGAGCAGTTCTTC.

A remark on this clone: The sample holds other DNA sequences that translate to the same CDR3. The rearrangement joins TRBV5-1 to TRBJ2-1, with TRBD1 identical over 10 bases. V was clipped by 2 bases and J by 5 bases; unmatched bases: 4. The CDR3 loop spans 15 amino acids. Germline CDR1 reads SGHRS; CDR2 reads YFSETQ. DNA for the CDR3: TGCGCCAGCAGCTTAGGGACAGGGGAACACAATGAGCAGTTCTTC. This gives the protein CASSLGTGEHNEQFF.

This clone was recorded only once. The chain employs TRBV18 and TRBJ1-4, with 10 bases aligning to TRBD1. The CDR3 contains 15 residues. V shed 3 bases, J shed 5 bases, and the junction held 3 bases outside the gene matches. The V gene's germline CDR1 is KGHSH and CDR2 LQKENI. CDR3 protein: CASSPPGQGNEKLFF. CDR3 in DNA: TGTGCCAGCTCACCTCCGGGACAGGGGAATGAAAAACTGTTTTTT.

The rearrangement joins TRBV19 to TRBJ2-1; maybe TRBD2 (6 bases). V lost 6 bases, J lost 4 bases, and 13 bases lay in between. The V gene's germline CDR1 is LNHDA and CDR2 SQIVND (reference sequence). This CDR3 has 14 residues. CDR3 sequence (DNA): TGTGCCAGTAGGACGGGAGAGGGTTACAATGAGCAGTTCTTC. Protein: CASRTGEGYNEQFF.

This clone was seen once. The rearrangement joins TRBV5-4 to TRBJ1-4; TRBD1 matches 7 bases. Germline V gene data show CDR1 as SGHNT and CDR2 as YYREEE (reference sequence). J was trimmed by 5 bases and V by 2 bases; bases with no gene match: 3. The CDR3 covers 14 residues. CDR3 bases: TGTGCCAGCAGCTTAGGGGGCGCGAATGAAAAACTGTTTTTT. Translating it yields CASSLGGANEKLFF.

This chain links TRBV5-1 with TRBJ2-5, with 8 positions matching TRBD2. Germline-derived CDR1 and CDR2 are SGHRS and YFSETQ. There are 15 residues in the CDR3. J gave up 4 bases and V 4 bases, and 9 bases lay outside the gene matches. The CDR3 sequence: CASSIAGGNTETQYF. The CDR3 bases are TGCGCCAGCAGCATCGCGGGGGGAAACACAGAGACCCAGTACTTC. The complete variable domain, with remaining parts taken from reference TRBV5-1 and TRBJ2-5, reads KAGVTQTPRYLIKTRGQQVTLSCSPISGHRSVSWYQQTPGQGLQFLFEYFSETQRNKGNFPGRFSGRQFSNSRSEMNVSTLELGDSALYLCASSIAGGNTETQYFGPGTRLLVL.

This chain uses TRBV9 with TRBJ2-7; 7 nucleotides line up with TRBD1. V dropped 0 bases and J dropped 0; count of bases not matched to a gene: 3. The CDR3 covers 15 residues. Germline V gene sequence: CDR1 SGDLS, CDR2 YYNGEE. CDR3 protein: CASSVGGTASYEQYF. CDR3 bases: TGTGCCAGCAGCGTAGGAGGGACAGCCTCCTACGAGCAGTACTTC.

The chain couples TRBV7-2 to TRBJ2-7, with TRBD1 identical over 8 bases. V dropped 1 base and J dropped 4; count of bases not matched to a gene: 9. Germline CDR1 and CDR2: SGHTA and FQGNSA. CDR3 length: 16 residues. The CDR3 spells CASSLVGPGGMYEQYF. The CDR3 DNA sequence: TGTGCCAGCAGCTTAGTGGGGCCAGGGGGCATGTACGAGCAGTACTTC.

V gene TRBV11-2 combines with J gene TRBJ1-2; maybe TRBD1 (6 bases). The CDR3 extends over 16 amino acids. Trimming left V 4 bases short and J 4 bases short, with 19 bases between. The germline V gene has CDR1 SGHAT and CDR2 FQNNGV. DNA of the CDR3: TGTGCCAGCAGCTCTCCAGACGGACAGCTATTCTATGGCTACACCTTC. Translated, it gives CASSSPDGQLFYGYTF.

The chain employs TRBV11-2 and TRBJ2-1, with D tentatively TRBD1 (6 bases). The V and J ends lost 5 bases and 6 bases respectively, with 23 bases between them. The CDR3 covers 17 residues. Germline V gene data show CDR1 as SGHAT and CDR2 as FQNNGV. The CDR3, as DNA: TGTGCCAGCAGCCCCCTACGGACCGGGACATTTAGCAATGAGCAGTTCTTC. Its protein is CASSPLRTGTFSNEQFF.

This clone was detected once. The V and J genes are TRBV2 and TRBJ2-1, with TRBD2 identical over 8 bases. The CDR3 sequence is 13 residues long. CDR1 SNHLY and CDR2 FYNNEI come from the germline V gene. V was pared by 11 bases and J by 6 bases, with 9 bases of the junction left unmatched. The CDR3 region has the DNA TGTGCCCGCCCGGGGGCGGGGGGCAATGAGCAGTTCTTC. It codes for CARPGAGGNEQFF.

The V gene is TRBV4-3, the J gene TRBJ1-6, with D perhaps TRBD1 (6 bases). The CDR3 spans 20 residues. The germline V gene has CDR1 LGHNA and CDR2 YSLEER. The germline V and J ends were trimmed by 1 base and 0 bases, with 19 bases remaining between them. The CDR3 protein is CASSQGDTVDRSSYNSPLHF. The CDR3, as DNA: TGCGCCAGCAGCCAAGGAGATACGGTCGACAGGAGCTCCTATAATTCACCCCTCCACTTT.

The chain employs TRBV7-2 and TRBJ2-7, with 11 nucleotides matching TRBD2. The V and J ends lost 5 bases and 3 bases, in that order; junction bases with no gene match: 6. Germline CDR1 SGHTA, CDR2 FQGNSA. The CDR3 has 15 residues. The CDR3 region is CASSVGGTSGYEQYF. The DNA of the CDR3 is TGTGCCAGCAGCGTAGGGGGGACTAGCGGCTACGAGCAGTACTTC.